The present TCR beta chain was sequenced within a study of shared clonotypes between healthy human individuals. TCRdb keeps only in-frame clones here, not all; method: immunoSEQ multiplex PCR. The sample holds hundreds of thousands of clones; over 65% are singletons and the top ten take 1.5% to 2%. The CDR3 totals 15 residues. Germline V gives CDR1 MNHEY, CDR2 SVGAGI. V was pared by 0 bases and J by 6 bases, with 6 bases of the junction left unmatched. Sequenced input: memory CD4+ T cells sorted from blood. The sample's subset: CD45RA-negative fraction. The TCR comes from a woman aged 30 to 39 in good health. This rearrangement joins TRBV6-5 to TRBJ2-3; 7 bases fit TRBD1. The chain's CDR3 is CASSYSFDRVDTQYF. In DNA, the CDR3 is TGTGCCAGCAGTTACTCGTTCGACAGGGTGGATACGCAGTATTTT.